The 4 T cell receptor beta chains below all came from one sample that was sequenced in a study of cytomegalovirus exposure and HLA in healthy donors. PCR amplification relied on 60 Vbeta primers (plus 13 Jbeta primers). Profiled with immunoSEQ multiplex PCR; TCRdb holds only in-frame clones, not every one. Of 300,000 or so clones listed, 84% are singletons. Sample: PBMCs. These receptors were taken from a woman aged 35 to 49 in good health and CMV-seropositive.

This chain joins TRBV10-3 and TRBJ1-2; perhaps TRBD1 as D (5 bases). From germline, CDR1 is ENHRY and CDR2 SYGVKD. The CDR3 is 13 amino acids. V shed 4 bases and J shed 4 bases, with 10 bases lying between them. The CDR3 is CAISGQSFYGYTF. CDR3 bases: TGTGCCATCAGTGGACAGTCCTTCTATGGCTACACCTTC.

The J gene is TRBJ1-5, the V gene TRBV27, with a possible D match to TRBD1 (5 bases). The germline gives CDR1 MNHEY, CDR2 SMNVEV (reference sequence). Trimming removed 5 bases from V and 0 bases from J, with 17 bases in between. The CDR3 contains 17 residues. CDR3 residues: CASSPTRGTDSNQPQHF. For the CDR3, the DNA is TGTGCCAGCAGTCCGACTCGCGGGACGGATAGCAATCAGCCCCAGCATTTT.

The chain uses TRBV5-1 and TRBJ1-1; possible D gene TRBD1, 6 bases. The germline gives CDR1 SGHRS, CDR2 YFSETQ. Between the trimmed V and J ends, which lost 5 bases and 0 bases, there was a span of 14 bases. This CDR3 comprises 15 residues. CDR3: CASSLLGQLNTEAFF. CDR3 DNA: TGCGCCAGCAGTTTGTTAGGACAGTTGAACACTGAAGCTTTCTTT.

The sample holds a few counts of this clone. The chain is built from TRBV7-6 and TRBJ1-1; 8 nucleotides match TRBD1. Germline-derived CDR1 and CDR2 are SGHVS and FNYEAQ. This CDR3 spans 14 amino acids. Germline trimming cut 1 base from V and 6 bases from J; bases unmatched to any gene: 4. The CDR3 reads CASSLGQGRSEAFF. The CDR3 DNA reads TGTGCCAGCAGCTTAGGACAGGGGAGGTCTGAAGCTTTCTTT.